The T cell receptor (beta chain) described here comes from a study of ipilimumab plus nivolumab after autologous stem cell transplantation. As for the study in general: Median doses per patient: roughly five ipilimumab, under 10 nivolumab. Myeloma patients were high-risk transplant-naive or relapsed within 3 years of first autologous transplant.

Comments on this clone: No antigen is known for it.

Notes on the study in general: TCR repertoire, Treg phenotype and gut microbiota reportedly support more study of this approach.

Ipilimumab, 1 mg/kg, started 14 to 28 days after autologous transplant. Generated by immunoSEQ multiplex PCR, the TCRdb table keeps only in-frame clones and is missing some. The sample gives roughly 45,000 clones, about 88% of which show up once; nearly 0.9% is in the top ten. The sample here was PBMCs, taken in a trial of ipilimumab plus nivolumab as post-transplant consolidation. This clonotype originated in a male donor with multiple myeloma.

CDR3 loop: CASSLLGSGDTDTQYF. CDR3 DNA: TGCGCCAGCAGCTTACTGGGAAGCGGTGACACAGATACGCAGTATTTT. V and J are TRBV5-1 and TRBJ2-3, with D possibly being TRBD2 (5 bases). Germline CDR1 is SGHRS and CDR2 is YFSETQ. The CDR3 is 16 amino acids. Trimming removed 2 bases from V and 2 bases from J, with 15 bases in between. Variable domain in full (rest from reference TRBV5-1 and TRBJ2-3): KAGVTQTPRYLIKTRGQQVTLSCSPISGHRSVSWYQQTPGQGLQFLFEYFSETQRNKGNFPGRFSGRQFSNSRSEMNVSTLELGDSALYLCASSLLGSGDTDTQYFGPGTRLTVL.